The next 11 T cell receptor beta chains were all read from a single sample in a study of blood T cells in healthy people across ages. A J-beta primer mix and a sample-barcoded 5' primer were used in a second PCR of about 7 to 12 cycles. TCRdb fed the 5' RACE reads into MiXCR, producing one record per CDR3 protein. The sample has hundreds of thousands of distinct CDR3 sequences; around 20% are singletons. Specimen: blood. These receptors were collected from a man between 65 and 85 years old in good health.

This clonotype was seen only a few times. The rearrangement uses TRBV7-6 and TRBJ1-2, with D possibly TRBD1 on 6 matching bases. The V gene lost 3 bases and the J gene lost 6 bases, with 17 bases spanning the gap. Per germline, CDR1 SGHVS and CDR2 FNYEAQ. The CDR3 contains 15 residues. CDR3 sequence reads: CASSFQQGSRDGYTF. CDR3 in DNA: TGTGCCAGCAGCTTCCAACAGGGATCGAGAGATGGCTACACCTTC. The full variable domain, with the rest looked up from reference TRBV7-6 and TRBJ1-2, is GAGVSQSPRYKVTKRGQDVALRCDPISGHVSLYWYRQALGQGPEFLTYFNYEAQQDKSGLPNDRFSAERPEGSISTLTIQRTEQRDSAMYRCASSFQQGSRDGYTFGSGTRLTVV.

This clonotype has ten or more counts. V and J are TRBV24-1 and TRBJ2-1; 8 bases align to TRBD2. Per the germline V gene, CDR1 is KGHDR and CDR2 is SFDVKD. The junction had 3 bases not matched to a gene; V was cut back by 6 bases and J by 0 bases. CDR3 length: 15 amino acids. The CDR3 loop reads CATSLAGSSYNEQFF. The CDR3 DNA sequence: TGTGCCACCAGTTTAGCGGGGAGCTCCTACAATGAGCAGTTCTTC.

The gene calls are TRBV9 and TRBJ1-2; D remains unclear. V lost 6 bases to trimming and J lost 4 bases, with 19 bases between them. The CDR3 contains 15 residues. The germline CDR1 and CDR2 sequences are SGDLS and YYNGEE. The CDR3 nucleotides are TGTGCCAGCACCGCCCACGGTGGACCTCTCTATGGCTACACCTTC. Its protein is CASTAHGGPLYGYTF.

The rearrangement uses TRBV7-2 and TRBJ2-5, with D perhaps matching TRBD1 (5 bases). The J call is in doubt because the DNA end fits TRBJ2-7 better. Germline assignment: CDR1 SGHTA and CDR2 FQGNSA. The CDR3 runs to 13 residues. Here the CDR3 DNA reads TGTGCCAGCAGCTCTGACACAGGCTACGAGCAGTACTTC. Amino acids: CASSSDTGYEQYF.

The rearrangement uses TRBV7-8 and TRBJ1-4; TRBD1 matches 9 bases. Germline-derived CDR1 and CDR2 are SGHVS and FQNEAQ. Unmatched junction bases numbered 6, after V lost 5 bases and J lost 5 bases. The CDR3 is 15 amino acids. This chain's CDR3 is CASSDSGTGNEKLFF. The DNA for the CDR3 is TGTGCCAGCAGCGATAGCGGGACAGGGAATGAAAAACTGTTTTTT.

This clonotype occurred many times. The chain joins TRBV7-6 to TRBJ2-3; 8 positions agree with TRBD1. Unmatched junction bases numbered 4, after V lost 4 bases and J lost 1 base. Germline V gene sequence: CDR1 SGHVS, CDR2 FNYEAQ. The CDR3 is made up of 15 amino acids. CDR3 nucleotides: TGTGCCAGCAGCTCTGGGACAGGCCGCACAGATACGCAGTATTTT. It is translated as CASSSGTGRTDTQYF.

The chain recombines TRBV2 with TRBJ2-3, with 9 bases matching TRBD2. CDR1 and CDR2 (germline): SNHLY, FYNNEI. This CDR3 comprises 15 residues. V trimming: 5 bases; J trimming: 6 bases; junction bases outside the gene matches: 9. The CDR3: CASSSTSGPSDTQYF. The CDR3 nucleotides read TGTGCCAGCAGTTCGACTAGCGGTCCTTCCGATACGCAGTATTTT.

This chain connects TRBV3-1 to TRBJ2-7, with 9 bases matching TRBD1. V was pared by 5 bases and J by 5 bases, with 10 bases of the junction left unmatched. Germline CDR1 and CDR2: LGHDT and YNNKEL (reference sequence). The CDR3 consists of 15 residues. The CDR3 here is CASSSGQGYIHEQYF. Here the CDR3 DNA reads TGTGCCAGCAGCTCGGGACAGGGTTACATCCACGAGCAGTACTTC.

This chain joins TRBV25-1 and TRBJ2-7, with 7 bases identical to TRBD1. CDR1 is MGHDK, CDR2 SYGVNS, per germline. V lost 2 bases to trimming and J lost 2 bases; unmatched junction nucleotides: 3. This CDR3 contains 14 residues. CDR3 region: CASSEHDRAYEQYF. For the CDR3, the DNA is TGTGCCAGCAGTGAACATGACAGGGCCTACGAGCAGTACTTC.

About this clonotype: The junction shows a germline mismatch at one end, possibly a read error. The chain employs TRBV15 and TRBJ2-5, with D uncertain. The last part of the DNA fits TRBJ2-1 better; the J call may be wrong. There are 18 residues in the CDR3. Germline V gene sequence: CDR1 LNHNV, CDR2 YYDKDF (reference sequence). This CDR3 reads CTTSRDTVQAAPYNEQFF. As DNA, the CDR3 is TGTACCACCAGCAGAGATACGGTTCAGGCAGCCCCATACAATGAGCAGTTCTTC.

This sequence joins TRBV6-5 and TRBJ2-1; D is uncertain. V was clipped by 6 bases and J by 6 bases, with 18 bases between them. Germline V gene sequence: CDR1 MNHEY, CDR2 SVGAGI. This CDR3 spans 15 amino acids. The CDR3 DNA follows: TGTGCCAGCAGCTACGGCGTGGAGTATGTCAATGAGCAGTTCTTC. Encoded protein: CASSYGVEYVNEQFF.